The present TCR beta chain was sequenced within a study of CD8+ T cells in alopecia areata. Across the study: Treated individuals took tofacitinib by mouth, 5 to 10 mg twice daily. Affected scalp percentage set treated patients' severity scores. Study-wide results and caveats: Lesional scalp displayed greater clonality than normal scalp, most notably in alopecia totalis/universalis. Since there was just one nonresponder, nobody can yet say how baseline CD8+ expansion ties to response.

Treatment meaning: oral pan-JAK inhibitor, 5-10 mg twice daily. Sequencing relied on a cDNA template that was reverse transcribed from extracted RNA. Measured with immunoSEQ multiplex PCR; TCRdb has only the in-frame clones, and not every one. In the table there are fewer than 250,000 clones, just under 65% of which are singletons. CDR1 and CDR2 from the germline V gene are SQVTM and ANQGSEA. Trimming cost V 1 base and J 8 bases, with 8 bases left between them. This CDR3 contains 11 residues. A word on this clone: Its specificity is unknown. This same CDR3 is encoded by further DNA sequences in the sample.

The sample here was CD4+ T cells sorted from blood, taken around week 50, from a patient treated with tofacitinib. The TCR sequence derives from a human donor with alopecia areata. V is TRBV29-1 and J is TRBJ1-2, with TRBD1 as a possible D gene (5 bases). The CDR3 protein is CSVEGGEGYTF. The CDR3 coding sequence is TGCAGCGTTGAAGGGGGCGAGGGCTACACCTTC.